This is a list of T cell receptor beta chains from one sample in a study of blood T cell repertoires in COVID-19. Clones were sequenced by immunoSEQ multiplex PCR, and TCRdb holds only the in-frame ones, with some missing. The sample lists 120,000 to 150,000 clones; approximately 87% were seen once. The sequenced sample was peripheral blood. These receptors originate from a middle-aged woman with acute or convalescent COVID-19. The CDR3 runs from the conserved cysteine through the conserved F or W.

V gene	CDR3 length	J gene	CDR3 protein
TRBV7-2	12	TRBJ1-3	CASSRWGNTIYF
TRBV12-3/TRBV12-4	13	TRBJ1-1	CASSLQGHTEAFF
TRBV11-2	15	TRBJ2-7	CASSFSQAASYEQYF
TRBV9	14	TRBJ1-2	CASSLTGMDYGYTF
TRBV3-1/TRBV3-2	15	TRBJ2-1	CASSPVWGGQNEQFF
TRBV28	14	TRBJ1-3	CASSFYSLGNTIYF
TRBV7-6	15	TRBJ1-3	CASSLGTGAGNTIYF
TRBV23-1	16	TRBJ1-2	CASSQSDNRPFHGYTF
TRBV11-2	15	TRBJ2-3	CASTLSGFFTDTQYF
TRBV5-1	13	TRBJ2-7	CASSPTGLNEQYF
TRBV2	14	TRBJ1-4	CASSEKGVYEKLFF
TRBV13	14	TRBJ1-1	CASSLGRENTEAFF
TRBV5-6	15	TRBJ1-3	CASSLGQVTGNTIYF
TRBV27	18	TRBJ2-6	CASSRTGTGAIGANVLTF
TRBV14	16	TRBJ1-2	CASSQAGTASNYGYTF
TRBV3-1/TRBV3-2	15	TRBJ1-1	CASSRRDSWTTEAFF
TRBV19	15	TRBJ1-5	CASRKTGQVNQPQHF
TRBV9	14	TRBJ2-5	CASSVAGGQETQYF
TRBV7-8	17	TRBJ2-3	CASSLSFVGRSSDTQYF
TRBV19	15	TRBJ1-1	CASNQWGKGGTEAFF
TRBV3-1/TRBV3-2	16	TRBJ1-5	CASSQPGTASNQPQHF
TRBV5-8	14	TRBJ2-3	CASSLWSSTDTQYF
TRBV6-2/TRBV6-3	13	TRBJ2-3	CASSRGLQDTQYF
TRBV6-6	13	TRBJ2-7	CASRLGLVYEQYF
TRBV6-1	15	TRBJ1-6	CASSEEGGLNSPLHF
TRBV19	13	TRBJ1-2	CASSLDTPYGYTF
TRBV5-4	15	TRBJ2-7	CASSLTPSGSYEQYF
TRBV7-2	15	TRBJ2-2	CASGTSGEFTGELFF
TRBV28	15	TRBJ1-2	CASSHRDRGGYGYTF
TRBV4-1	17	TRBJ1-1	CASSQVRQGFLHTEAFF
TRBV4-2	15	TRBJ2-3	CASSPIAGGSDTQYF
TRBV11-2	16	TRBJ2-1	CASSLPGLAGYNEQFF
TRBV27	14	TRBJ1-6	CASSEGGWNSPLHF
TRBV10-3	13	TRBJ2-7	CAISDLSGYEQYF
TRBV27	17	TRBJ2-2	CASSFSRTGGNTGELFF
TRBV6-5	14	TRBJ2-1	CASSLAFSYNEQFF
TRBV27	16	TRBJ2-5	CASSSGGGSFQETQYF
TRBV19	14	TRBJ1-1	CASMGTESSTEAFF
TRBV14	15	TRBJ1-1	CASSQASGVNTEAFF
TRBV4-3	17	TRBJ1-3	CASSQDRVGQFGNTIYF
TRBV14	16	TRBJ2-1	CASSKLAGVAINEQFF
TRBV5-1	12	TRBJ2-5	CASGTNQETQYF
TRBV6-2/TRBV6-3	16	TRBJ1-6	CASSRRLGGRNSPLHF
TRBV3-1/TRBV3-2	13	TRBJ1-2	CASSQAGSWGYTF
TRBV6-2/TRBV6-3	15	TRBJ1-6	CASSFRSSYNSPLHF
TRBV4-1	17	TRBJ1-2	CASSQDLRWGQYYGYTF